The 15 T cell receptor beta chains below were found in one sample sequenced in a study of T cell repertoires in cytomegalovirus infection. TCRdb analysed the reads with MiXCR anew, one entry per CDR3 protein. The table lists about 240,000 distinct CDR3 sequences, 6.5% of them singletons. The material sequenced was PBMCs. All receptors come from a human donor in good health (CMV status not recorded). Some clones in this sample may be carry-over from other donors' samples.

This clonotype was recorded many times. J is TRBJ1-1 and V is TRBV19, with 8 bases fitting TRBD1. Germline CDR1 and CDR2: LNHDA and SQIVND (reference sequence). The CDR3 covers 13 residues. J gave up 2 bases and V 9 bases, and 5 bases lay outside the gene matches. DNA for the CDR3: TGTGCCAGCCGACAGGGGAGAAACACTGAAGCTTTCTTT. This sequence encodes CASRQGRNTEAFF.

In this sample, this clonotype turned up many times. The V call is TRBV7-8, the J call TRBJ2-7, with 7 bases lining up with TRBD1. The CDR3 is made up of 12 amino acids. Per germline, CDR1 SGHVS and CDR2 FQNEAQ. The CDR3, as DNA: TGTGCTACAGGGGCCTTAGACTACGAGCAGTACTTC. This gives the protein CATGALDYEQYF.

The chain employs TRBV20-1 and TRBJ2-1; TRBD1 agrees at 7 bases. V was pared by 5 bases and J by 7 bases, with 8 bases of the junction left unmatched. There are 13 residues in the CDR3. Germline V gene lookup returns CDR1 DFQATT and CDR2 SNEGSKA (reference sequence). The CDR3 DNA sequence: TGCAGTGCTGAAATATTACAGGGGAATGAGCAGTTCTTC. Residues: CSAEILQGNEQFF.

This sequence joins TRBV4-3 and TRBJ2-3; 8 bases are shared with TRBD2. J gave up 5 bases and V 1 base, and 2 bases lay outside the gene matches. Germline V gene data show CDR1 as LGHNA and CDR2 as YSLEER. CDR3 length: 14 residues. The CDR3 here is CASSQAGGVDTQYF. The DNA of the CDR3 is TGCGCCAGCAGCCAAGCCGGGGGGGTAGATACGCAGTATTTT.

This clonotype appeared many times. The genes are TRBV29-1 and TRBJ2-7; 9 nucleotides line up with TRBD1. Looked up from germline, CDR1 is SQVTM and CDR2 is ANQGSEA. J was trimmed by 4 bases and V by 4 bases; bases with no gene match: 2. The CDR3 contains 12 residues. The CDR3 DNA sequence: TGCAGCGTTGGACAGGGGGGTTACGAGCAGTACTTC. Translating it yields CSVGQGGYEQYF.

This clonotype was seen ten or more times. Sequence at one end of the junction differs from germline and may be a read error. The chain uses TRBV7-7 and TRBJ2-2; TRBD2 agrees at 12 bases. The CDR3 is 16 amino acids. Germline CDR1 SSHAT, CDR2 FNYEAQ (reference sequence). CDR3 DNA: TGTGCTAGCAGCTCAAAGACTAGCGGGGGCACCGGGGAGCTGTTTTTT. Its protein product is CASSSKTSGGTGELFF.

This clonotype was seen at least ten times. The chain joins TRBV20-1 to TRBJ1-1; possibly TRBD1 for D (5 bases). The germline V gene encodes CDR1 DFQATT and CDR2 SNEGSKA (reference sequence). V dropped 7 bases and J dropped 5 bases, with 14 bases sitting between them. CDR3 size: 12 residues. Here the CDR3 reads CSVNPRGTEAFF. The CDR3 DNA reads TGCAGTGTTAACCCCCGGGGGACTGAAGCTTTCTTT.

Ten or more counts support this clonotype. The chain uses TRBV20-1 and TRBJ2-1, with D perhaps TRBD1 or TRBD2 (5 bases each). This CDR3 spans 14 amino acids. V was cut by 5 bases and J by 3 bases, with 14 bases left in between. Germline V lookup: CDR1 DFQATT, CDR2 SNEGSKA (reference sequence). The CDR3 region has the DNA TGCAGTGCTTCAGGGAGAGGGTACTACAATGAGCAGTTCTTC. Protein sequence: CSASGRGYYNEQFF.

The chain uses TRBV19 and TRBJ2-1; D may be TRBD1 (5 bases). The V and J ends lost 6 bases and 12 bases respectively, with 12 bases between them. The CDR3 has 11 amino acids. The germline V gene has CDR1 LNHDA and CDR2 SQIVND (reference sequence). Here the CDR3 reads CASRTGGRQFF. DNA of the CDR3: TGTGCCAGTAGAACAGGCGGCAGGCAGTTCTTC.

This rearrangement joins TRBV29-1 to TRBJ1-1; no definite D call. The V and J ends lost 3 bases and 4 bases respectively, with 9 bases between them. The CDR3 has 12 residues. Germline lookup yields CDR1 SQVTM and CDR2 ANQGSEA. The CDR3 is CSVDLGRTEAFF. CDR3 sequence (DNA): TGCAGCGTTGACTTGGGTCGCACTGAAGCTTTCTTT.

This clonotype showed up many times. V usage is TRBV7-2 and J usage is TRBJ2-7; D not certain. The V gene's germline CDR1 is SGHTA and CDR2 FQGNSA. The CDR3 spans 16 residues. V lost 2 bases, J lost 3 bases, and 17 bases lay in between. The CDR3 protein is CASSLRDDIYYYEQYF. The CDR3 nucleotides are TGTGCCAGCAGCTTAAGAGACGATATCTATTACTACGAGCAGTACTTC.

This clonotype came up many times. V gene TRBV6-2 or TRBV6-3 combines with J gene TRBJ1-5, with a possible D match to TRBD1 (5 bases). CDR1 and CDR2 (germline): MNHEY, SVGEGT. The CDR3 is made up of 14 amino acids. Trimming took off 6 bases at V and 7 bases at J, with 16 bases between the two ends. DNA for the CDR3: TGTGCCAGCAGACCAAGCGGGGGAGGACAGCCCCAGCATTTT. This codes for CASRPSGGGQPQHF.

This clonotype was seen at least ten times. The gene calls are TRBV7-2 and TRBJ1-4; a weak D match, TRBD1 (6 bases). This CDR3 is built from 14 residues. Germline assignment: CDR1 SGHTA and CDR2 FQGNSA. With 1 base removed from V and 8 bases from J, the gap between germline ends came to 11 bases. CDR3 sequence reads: CASSLDREGEKLFF. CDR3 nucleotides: TGTGCCAGCAGCTTAGACAGGGAGGGAGAAAAACTGTTTTTT.

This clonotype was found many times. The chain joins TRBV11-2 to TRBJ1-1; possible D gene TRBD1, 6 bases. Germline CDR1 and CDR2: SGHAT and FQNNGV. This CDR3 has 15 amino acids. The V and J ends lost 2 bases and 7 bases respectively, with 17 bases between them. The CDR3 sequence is CASSLTGQGSFEAFF. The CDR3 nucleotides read TGTGCCAGCAGCTTAACAGGGCAGGGAAGCTTTGAAGCTTTCTTT.

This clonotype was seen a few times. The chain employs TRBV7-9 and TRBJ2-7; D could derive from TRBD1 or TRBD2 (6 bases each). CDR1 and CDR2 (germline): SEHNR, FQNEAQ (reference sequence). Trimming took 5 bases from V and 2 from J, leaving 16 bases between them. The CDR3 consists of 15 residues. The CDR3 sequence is CASSTPTGATYEQYF. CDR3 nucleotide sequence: TGTGCCAGCAGCACCCCCACGGGGGCTACCTACGAGCAGTACTTC.